These 12 T cell receptor beta chains came from one sample sequenced in a study of cytomegalovirus exposure and HLA in healthy donors. Assay: immunoSEQ multiplex PCR; the TCRdb copy retains only in-frame clones and omits some. The sample lists under 200,000 clones, just under 90% occurring once. Material for sequencing was PBMCs. Receptors originate from a young woman in good health and CMV-seropositive.

This chain joins TRBV11-2 and TRBJ2-7; D remains ambiguous. The CDR3 is 13 residues long. The germline gives CDR1 SGHAT, CDR2 FQNNGV. V lost 5 bases to trimming and J lost 7 bases, with 15 bases between them. CDR3 nucleotide sequence: TGTGCCAGCAGCATCGCGTCTCAGAGGGAGCAGTACTTC. It yields the protein CASSIASQREQYF.

This chain joins TRBV5-1 and TRBJ2-7; 7 bases align to TRBD1. The V segment lost 4 bases and the J segment 1 base; nucleotides outside the gene matches: 5. This CDR3 comprises 14 residues. Germline V gene lookup returns CDR1 SGHRS and CDR2 YFSETQ. CDR3 protein: CASSPEGASYEQYF. Written as DNA, the CDR3 is TGCGCCAGCAGCCCCGAGGGGGCATCCTACGAGCAGTACTTC.

This clone has just one count. The chain links TRBV13 to TRBJ2-2, with a weak D call TRBD2 (5 bases). This CDR3 is 15 amino acids long. The ends were cut back, 2 bases at V and 1 base at J, with 8 bases in the middle. CDR1 and CDR2 from the germline V gene are PRHDT and FYEKMQ (reference sequence). This CDR3 reads CASSLSRVNTGELFF. In DNA, the CDR3 is TGTGCCAGCAGCTTATCGCGGGTGAACACCGGGGAGCTGTTTTTT.

The chain's CDR3 is CASSPGTGGNQPQHF. DNA of the CDR3: TGCGCCAGCAGCCCTGGGACAGGGGGTAATCAGCCCCAGCATTTT. The chain employs TRBV5-1 and TRBJ1-5; 11 positions agree with TRBD1. After removal of 4 bases from V and 4 bases from J, the junction contained 4 bases not matched to a gene. CDR3 length: 15 amino acids. Per the germline V gene, CDR1 is SGHRS and CDR2 is YFSETQ.

V gene TRBV11-3 combines with J gene TRBJ2-1; no definite D call. CDR1 and CDR2 from the germline V gene are SGHNT and YENEEA. V lost 4 bases, J lost 1 base, and 8 bases lay in between. The CDR3 is 14 amino acids. The DNA for the CDR3 is TGTGCCAGCAGCTCCTCAGGATCCTACAATGAGCAGTTCTTC. It translates to CASSSSGSYNEQFF.

This clone has just one count. The chain combines TRBV28 with TRBJ2-4, with D possibly TRBD1 on 5 matching bases. The germline CDR1 and CDR2 sequences are MDHEN and SYDVKM. Trimming stripped 6 bases from V and 4 bases from J, with 10 bases between. The CDR3 is 13 amino acids. The chain's CDR3 is CASRIQGKNIQYF. CDR3 coding DNA: TGTGCCAGCAGGATTCAGGGTAAAAACATTCAGTACTTC.

The chain couples TRBV12-5 to TRBJ2-7, with D perhaps matching TRBD2 (7 bases). The V gene lost 1 base and the J gene lost 6 bases, with 16 bases spanning the gap. The CDR3 totals 15 residues. Germline assignment: CDR1 LGHNT and CDR2 FRNRAP. The CDR3 region is CASGLARGALSEQYF. DNA of the CDR3: TGTGCTAGTGGTTTGGCCCGGGGGGCGCTGAGCGAGCAGTACTTC.

The chain carries TRBV19 and TRBJ2-1; 14 bases line up with TRBD2. The CDR3 runs to 17 residues. The germline V gene has CDR1 LNHDA and CDR2 SQIVND (reference sequence). V trimming: 4 bases; J trimming: 6 bases; junction bases outside the gene matches: 8. The CDR3 loop is CASSRNTGTSGSNEQFF. For the CDR3, the DNA is TGTGCCAGTAGTAGAAACACCGGGACTAGCGGGAGCAATGAGCAGTTCTTC.

This clone was detected once. This chain joins TRBV9 and TRBJ1-2; D possibly corresponds to TRBD1 (5 bases). The V gene's germline CDR1 is SGDLS and CDR2 YYNGEE. CDR3 length: 15 residues. The ends were cut back, 0 bases at V and 5 bases at J, with 14 bases in the middle. CDR3 nucleotide sequence: TGTGCCAGCAGCGTAGCCGTAACCAGGGAATATGGCTACACCTTC. It translates to CASSVAVTREYGYTF.

The chain combines TRBV6-1 with TRBJ1-5; TRBD1 might be the D (6 bases). V lost 8 bases to trimming and J lost 3 bases, with 14 bases between them. Germline V gene data show CDR1 as MNHNS and CDR2 as SASEGT. This CDR3 region has 14 residues. The DNA of the CDR3 is TGTGCCAGCCGTCAGGGGCTTTCCAATCAGCCCCAGCATTTT. Its translation: CASRQGLSNQPQHF.

The chain uses TRBV29-1 and TRBJ1-2; D unresolved. The CDR3 totals 13 residues. The germline CDR1 and CDR2 sequences are SQVTM and ANQGSEA. Trimming left V 4 bases short and J 2 bases short, with 11 bases between. As DNA, the CDR3 is TGCAGCGTTGTTCCCCAGTCCAACTATGGCTACACCTTC. Protein: CSVVPQSNYGYTF.

The V gene is TRBV27, the J gene TRBJ1-4, with 7 bases lining up with TRBD1. Germline loops: CDR1 MNHEY, CDR2 SMNVEV (reference sequence). CDR3 length: 17 residues. Losses at the gene ends were 3 bases for V and 8 bases for J; bases not matched to a gene: 15. The CDR3 region is CASSFSPSDRAGEKLFF. The CDR3 bases are TGTGCCAGCAGTTTCTCCCCATCAGACAGGGCGGGGGAAAAACTGTTTTTT. The whole variable domain, filled in from reference TRBV27 and TRBJ1-4, reads EAQVTQNPRYLITVTGKKLTVTCSQNMNHEYMSWYRQDPGLGLRQIYYSMNVEVTDKGDVPEGYKVSRKEKRNFPLILESPSPNQTSLYFCASSFSPSDRAGEKLFFGSGTQLSVL.